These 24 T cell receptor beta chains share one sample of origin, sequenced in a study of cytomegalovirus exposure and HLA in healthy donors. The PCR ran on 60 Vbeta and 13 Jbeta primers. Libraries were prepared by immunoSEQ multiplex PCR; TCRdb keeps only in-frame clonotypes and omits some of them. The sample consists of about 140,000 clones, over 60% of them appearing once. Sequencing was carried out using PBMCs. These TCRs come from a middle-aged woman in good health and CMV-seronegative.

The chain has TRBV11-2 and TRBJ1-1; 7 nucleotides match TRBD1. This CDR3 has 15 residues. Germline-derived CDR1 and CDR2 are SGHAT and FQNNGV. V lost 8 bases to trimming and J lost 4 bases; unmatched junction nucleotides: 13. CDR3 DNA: TGTGCCAGCGCCCCGCTGGGCAGGGGGAGCACTGAAGCTTTCTTT. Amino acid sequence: CASAPLGRGSTEAFF.

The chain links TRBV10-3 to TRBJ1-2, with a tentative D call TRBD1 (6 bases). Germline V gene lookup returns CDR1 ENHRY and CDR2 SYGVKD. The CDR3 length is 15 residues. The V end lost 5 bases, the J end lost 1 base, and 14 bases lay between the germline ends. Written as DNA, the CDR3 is TGTGCCATCAGTAACCATGTGGACAGTAACTATGGCTACACCTTC. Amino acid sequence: CAISNHVDSNYGYTF.

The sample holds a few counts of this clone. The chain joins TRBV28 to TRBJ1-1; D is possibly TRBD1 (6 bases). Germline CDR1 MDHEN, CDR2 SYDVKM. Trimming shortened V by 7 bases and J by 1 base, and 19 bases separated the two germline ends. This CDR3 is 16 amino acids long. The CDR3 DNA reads TGTGCCAGCACCCCGACGGGGGGCGGATCGAACACTGAAGCTTTCTTT. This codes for CASTPTGGGSNTEAFF.

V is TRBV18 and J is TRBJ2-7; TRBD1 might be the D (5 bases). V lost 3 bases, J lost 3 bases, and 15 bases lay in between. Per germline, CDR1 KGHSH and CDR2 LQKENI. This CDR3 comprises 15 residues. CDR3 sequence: CASSPQGKEYYEQYF. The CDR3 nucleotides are TGTGCCAGCTCACCGCAGGGAAAGGAGTACTACGAGCAGTACTTC.

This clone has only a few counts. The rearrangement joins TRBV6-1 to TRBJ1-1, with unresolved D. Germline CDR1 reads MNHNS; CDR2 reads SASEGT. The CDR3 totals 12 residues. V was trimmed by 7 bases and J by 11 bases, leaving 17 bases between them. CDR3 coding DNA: TGTGCCAGCATTACTGCCTCTCGGTATGCTTTCTTT. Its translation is CASITASRYAFF.

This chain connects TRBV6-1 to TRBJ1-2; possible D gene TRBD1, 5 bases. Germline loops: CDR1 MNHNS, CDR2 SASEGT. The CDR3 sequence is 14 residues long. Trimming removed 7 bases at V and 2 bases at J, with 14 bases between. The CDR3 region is CASTKDRSNYGYTF. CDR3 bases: TGTGCCAGCACCAAAGACAGATCGAACTATGGCTACACCTTC.

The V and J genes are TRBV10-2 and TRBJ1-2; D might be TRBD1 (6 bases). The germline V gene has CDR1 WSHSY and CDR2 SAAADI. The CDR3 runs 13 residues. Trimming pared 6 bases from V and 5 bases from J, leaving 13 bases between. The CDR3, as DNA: TGCGCCAGCAGGAGTCTACAGGGTTATGGCTACACCTTC. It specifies CASRSLQGYGYTF.

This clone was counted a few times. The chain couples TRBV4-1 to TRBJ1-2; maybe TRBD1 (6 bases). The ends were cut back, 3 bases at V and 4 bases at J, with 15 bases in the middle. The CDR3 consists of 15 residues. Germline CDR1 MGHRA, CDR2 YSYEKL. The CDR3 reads CASSHTMTGPYGYTF. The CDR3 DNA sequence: TGCGCCAGCAGCCATACCATGACAGGACCCTATGGCTACACCTTC.

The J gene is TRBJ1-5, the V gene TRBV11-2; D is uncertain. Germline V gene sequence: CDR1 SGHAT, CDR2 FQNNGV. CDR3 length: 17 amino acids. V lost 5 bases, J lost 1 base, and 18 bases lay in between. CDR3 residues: CASSQDSGRASNQPQHF. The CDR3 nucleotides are TGTGCCAGCAGCCAAGATTCGGGGAGGGCGAGCAATCAGCCCCAGCATTTT.

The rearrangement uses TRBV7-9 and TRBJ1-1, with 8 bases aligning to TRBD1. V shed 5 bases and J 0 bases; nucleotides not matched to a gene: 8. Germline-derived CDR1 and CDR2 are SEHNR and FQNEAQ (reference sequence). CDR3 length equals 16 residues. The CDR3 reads CASSRGDRLMNTEAFF. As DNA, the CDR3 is TGTGCCAGCAGCAGAGGGGACAGGCTAATGAACACTGAAGCTTTCTTT.

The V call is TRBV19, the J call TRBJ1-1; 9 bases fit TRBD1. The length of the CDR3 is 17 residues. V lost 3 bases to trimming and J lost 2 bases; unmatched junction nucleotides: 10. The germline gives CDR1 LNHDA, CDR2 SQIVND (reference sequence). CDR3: CASSIWDRAPRNTEAFF. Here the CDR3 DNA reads TGTGCCAGTAGTATTTGGGACAGGGCACCACGCAACACTGAAGCTTTCTTT. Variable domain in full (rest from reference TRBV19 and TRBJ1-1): DGGITQSPKYLFRKEGQNVTLSCEQNLNHDAMYWYRQDPGQGLRLIYYSQIVNDFQKGDIAEGYSVSREKKESFPLTVTSAQKNPTAFYLCASSIWDRAPRNTEAFFGQGTRLTVV.

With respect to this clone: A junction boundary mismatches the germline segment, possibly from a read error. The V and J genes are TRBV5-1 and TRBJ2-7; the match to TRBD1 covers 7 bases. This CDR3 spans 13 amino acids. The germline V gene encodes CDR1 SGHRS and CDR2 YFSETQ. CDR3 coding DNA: TGCGCCAGCAGCCGACAGGGCTCCCACGAGCAGTACTTC. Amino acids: CASSRQGSHEQYF.

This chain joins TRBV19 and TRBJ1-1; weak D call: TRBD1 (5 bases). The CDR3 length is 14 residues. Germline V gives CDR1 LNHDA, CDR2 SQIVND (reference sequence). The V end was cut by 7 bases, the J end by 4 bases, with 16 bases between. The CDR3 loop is CASKWGEALTEAFF. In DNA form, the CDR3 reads TGTGCCAGTAAGTGGGGGGAGGCGCTCACTGAAGCTTTCTTT.

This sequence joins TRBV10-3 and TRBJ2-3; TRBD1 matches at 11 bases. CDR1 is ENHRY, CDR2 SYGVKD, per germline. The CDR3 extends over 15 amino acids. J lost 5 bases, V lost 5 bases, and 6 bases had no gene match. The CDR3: CAISPGQGVGDTQYF. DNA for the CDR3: TGTGCCATCAGTCCGGGACAGGGGGTCGGAGATACGCAGTATTTT.

CDR3 nucleotide sequence: TGTGCCAGCAGTCAGGTGGACAGGGGCACAGATACGCAGTATTTT. As protein: CASSQVDRGTDTQYF. The chain carries TRBV27 and TRBJ2-3; 8 bases map to TRBD1. From germline, CDR1 is MNHEY and CDR2 SMNVEV (reference sequence). With 5 bases clipped from V and 1 base from J, the junction kept 5 bases outside the gene matches. The CDR3 is made up of 15 amino acids.

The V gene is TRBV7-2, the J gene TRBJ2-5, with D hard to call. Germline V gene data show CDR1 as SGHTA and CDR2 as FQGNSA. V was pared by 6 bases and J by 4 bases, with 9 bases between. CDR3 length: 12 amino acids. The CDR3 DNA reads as TGTGCCAGCAGTCGGGTGGGAGAGACCCAGTACTTC. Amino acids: CASSRVGETQYF.

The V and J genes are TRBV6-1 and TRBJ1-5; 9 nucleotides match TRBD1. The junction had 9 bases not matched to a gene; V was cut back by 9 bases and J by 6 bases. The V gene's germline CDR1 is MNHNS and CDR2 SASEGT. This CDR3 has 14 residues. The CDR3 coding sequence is TGTGCCAGTTGTGGACAGGGGATCGGTCAGCCCCAGCATTTT. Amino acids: CASCGQGIGQPQHF.

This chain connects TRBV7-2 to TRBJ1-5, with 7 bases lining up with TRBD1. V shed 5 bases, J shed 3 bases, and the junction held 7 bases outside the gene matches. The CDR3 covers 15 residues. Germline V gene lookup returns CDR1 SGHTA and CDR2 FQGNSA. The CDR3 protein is CASSHYGTDNQPQHF. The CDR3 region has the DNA TGTGCCAGCAGCCACTACGGGACAGACAATCAGCCCCAGCATTTT.

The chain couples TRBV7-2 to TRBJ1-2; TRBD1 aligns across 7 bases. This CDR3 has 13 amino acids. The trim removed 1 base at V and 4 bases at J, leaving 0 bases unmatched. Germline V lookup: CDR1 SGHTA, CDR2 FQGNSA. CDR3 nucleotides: TGTGCCAGCAGCTTAGGGGACAGCTATGGCTACACCTTC. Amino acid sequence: CASSLGDSYGYTF.

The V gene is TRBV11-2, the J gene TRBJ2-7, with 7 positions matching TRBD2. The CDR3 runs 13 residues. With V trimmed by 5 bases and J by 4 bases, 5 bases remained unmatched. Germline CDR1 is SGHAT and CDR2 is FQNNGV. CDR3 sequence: CASSTSAQYEQYF. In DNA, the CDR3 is TGTGCCAGCAGCACTAGCGCCCAGTACGAGCAGTACTTC. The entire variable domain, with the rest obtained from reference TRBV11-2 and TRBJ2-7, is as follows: EAGVAQSPRYKIIEKRQSVAFWCNPISGHATLYWYQQILGQGPKLLIQFQNNGVVDDSQLPKDRFSAERLKGVDSTLKIQPAKLEDSAVYLCASSTSAQYEQYFGPGTRLTVT.

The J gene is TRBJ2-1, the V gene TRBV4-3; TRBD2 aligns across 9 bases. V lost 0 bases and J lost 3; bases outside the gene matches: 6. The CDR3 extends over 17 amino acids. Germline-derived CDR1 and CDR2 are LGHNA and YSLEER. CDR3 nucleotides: TGCGCCAGCAGCCAAGAGAGTAGCGGGAGTATCTACAATGAGCAGTTCTTC. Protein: CASSQESSGSIYNEQFF.

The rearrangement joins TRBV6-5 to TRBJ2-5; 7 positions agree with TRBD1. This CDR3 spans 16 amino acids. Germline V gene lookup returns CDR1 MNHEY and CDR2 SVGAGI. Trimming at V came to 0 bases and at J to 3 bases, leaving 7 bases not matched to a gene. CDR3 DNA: TGTGCCAGCAGTTACTCCTACGGGACAGTAAAAGAGACCCAGTACTTC. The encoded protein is CASSYSYGTVKETQYF.

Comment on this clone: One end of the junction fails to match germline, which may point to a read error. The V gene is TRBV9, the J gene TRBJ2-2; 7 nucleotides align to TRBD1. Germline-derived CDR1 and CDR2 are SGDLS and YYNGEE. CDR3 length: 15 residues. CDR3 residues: CANSVGGWNTGELFF. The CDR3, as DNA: TGTGCCAACAGCGTAGGGGGCTGGAACACCGGGGAGCTGTTTTTT. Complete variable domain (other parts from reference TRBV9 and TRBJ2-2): DSGVTQTPKHLITATGQRVTLRCSPRSGDLSVYWYQQSLDQGLQFLIQYYNGEERAKGNILERFSAQQFPDLHSELNLSSLELGDSALYFCANSVGGWNTGELFFGEGSRLTVL.

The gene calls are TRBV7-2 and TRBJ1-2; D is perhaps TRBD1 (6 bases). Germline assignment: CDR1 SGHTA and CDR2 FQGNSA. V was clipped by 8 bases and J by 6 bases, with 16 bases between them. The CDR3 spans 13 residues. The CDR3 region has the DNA TGTGCCAGCCCCCACCGGGACAACGATGGCTACACCTTC. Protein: CASPHRDNDGYTF.